Listed below are T cell receptor beta chains from one sample, sequenced in a study of human T cells and chemical hapten exposure. Each CDR3 protein gets one entry after TCRdb re-called the RACE reads with MiXCR. The table includes some 190,000 distinct CDR3 sequences, about 22% detected once. This specimen consisted of whole blood, obtained in connection with sensitization to the hapten diphenylcyclopropenone (DPC). These receptors originate from a woman aged 50 to 60 with alopecia areata. Some clones in this sample may be carry-over from other donors' samples. Both conserved end residues are part of each CDR3. A D gene is named only where the DNA matches it firmly. Part of the rows lack a size; the others show once, few, many or a class for expanded clones.

>NA|TRBJ1-6|TRBV11-2|NA
TGTGCCAGCAGCCTACAACTACTCCTGGGATCACCCCTCCACTTT
CASSLQLLLGSPLHF
>NA|TRBJ1-5|TRBV6-1|NA
TGTGCCAGCAGTGTGTCAGGGACGGGGCAGCCCCAGCATTTT
CASSVSGTGQPQHF
>TRBD2|TRBJ2-1|TRBV29-1|NA
TGCAGCGGTACGACTAGCAGCCCCTACAATGAGCAGTTCTTC
CSGTTSSPYNEQFF
>NA|TRBJ1-4|TRBV3-1|few
TGTGCCAGCAGCCAAGGACAGCCGGCAGAAAAACTGTTTTTT
CASSQGQPAEKLFF
>NA|TRBJ1-1|TRBV7-9|NA
TGTGCCAGCAGCTTGAGCAACACAGGTGGTAACACAGCTTTCTTT
CASSLSNTGGNTAFF
>NA|TRBJ2-3|TRBV5-1|NA
TGCGCCAGCAGTCCCTCGACGACTAGAACCTCGGATACGCAGTATTTT
CASSPSTTRTSDTQYF
>NA|TRBJ1-3|TRBV9|NA
TGTGCCAGCAGCGCTCTTGCCGGGACGGCTGGAAACACCATATATTTT
CASSALAGTAGNTIYF
>NA|TRBJ2-1|TRBV2|few
TGTGCCAGCAGTGCGGACAGTCTTGAGCAGTTCTTC
CASSADSLEQFF
>NA|TRBJ1-5|TRBV20-1|NA
TGCAGTGCGAGAAGGAATAGCAATCAGCCCCAGCATTTT
CSARRNSNQPQHF
>NA|TRBJ1-1|TRBV29-1|many
TGCAGCGTTGAAAGCAGGGTGGGAACTGAAGCTTTCTTT
CSVESRVGTEAFF